This T cell receptor beta chain is drawn from a study of shared clonotypes between healthy human individuals. Across the study: The study enrolled a couple of women and three men aged 18 to 49.

Assay: immunoSEQ multiplex PCR; the TCRdb copy retains only in-frame clones and omits some. The table records about 730,000 clones, over 55% of them present only once. The CDR3 covers 13 residues. Germline V gene sequence: CDR1 MNHNS, CDR2 SASEGT. The V and J ends lost 4 bases and 7 bases respectively, with 13 bases between them. This TCR came from a woman in her 30s in good health. The specimen was memory CD4+ T cells sorted from blood. The subset here: CD45RA-negative fraction. This chain uses TRBV6-1 with TRBJ1-2; tentatively, D is TRBD1 (5 bases). In DNA form, the CDR3 reads TGTGCCAGCAGTGGGGTACGAGGGGTTGGCTACACCTTC. Its protein product is CASSGVRGVGYTF.